This entry is about one T cell receptor beta chain. This clone has only one observation. Its antigen is unknown. No base-level quality is on record; no much larger clone is a single base apart. This sample was taken from a study of blood T cell repertoires in COVID-19 (dated by TCRdb to about 2020). Study-level background: Samples from collaborators originated in the United States, Italy and Spain and spanned both the acute and convalescent phases of COVID-19. Nearly every sample came with metadata listing a de-identified subject ID, COVID-19 status, age in years and sex. The material from the prospective study consisted of cDNA or gDNA derived from T cells, B-cell-depleted T cells, or PBMCs. Where available, HLA class I and class II types were taken from metadata supplied by the sample provider and were not determined by assay-based typing. The repertoires were released in a freely available public database meant as a resource for research on the immune response to SARS-CoV-2. The samples were drawn from two sources: the first 160 participants of the ongoing ImmuneRACE study, and fewer than 1,500 subjects contributed by 6 global collaborators. Deeply sampled blood TCRbeta repertoires from subjects exposed to, actively infected with, or recovered from COVID-19 were included in the dataset.

The cysteine opens and the phenylalanine closes a CDR3 of 14 amino acids. Only the CDR3 part of the read is kept: 42 bases, read in frame from the first base. The trim is 0 bases for V and 7 bases for J, with a gap of 13 bases between the germline ends. From the germline V gene, CDR1 is SGHRS and CDR2 is YFSETQ. Collaborating institutions collected whole blood in K2EDTA tubes following their own protocols. For TCRbeta analysis, collaborators shipped samples as frozen whole blood, isolated PBMCs, or DNA extracted from either of those sample types. The immunoSEQ Assay, a bias-controlled multiplex PCR, was used to amplify TCRbeta CDR3 regions from genomic DNA. Turning to the authors' computational methods: The number of nucleated cells in each sample was estimated by amplification of reference gene primers within the assay. To quantify the absolute abundance of each unique TCRbeta CDR3 rearrangement, sequence reads were collapsed and filtered. Productive Simpson clonality was computed per sample as the square root of Simpson's diversity index over productive rearrangements. In its TCRdb copy, this immuneACCESS table keeps in-frame sequences only and misses some clones. Where compared with another copy, unresolved V genes explain less than half of these, and the others have no known cause. V, J and clone size are taken as reported in that table, and D and trimming were inferred from the DNA itself. The sample table shows 150,000 or so clones, and approximately 91% are seen once. The leading ten clones occupy roughly 2.3% of the sample.

General conclusions and limits of the study: The quantity of clinical and demographic metadata differed by source and by participant and was supplied without curation.

The chain couples TRBV5-1 to TRBJ1-2; there is no confident call for the D gene. The clonotype comes from a young man with acute or convalescent COVID-19. The sequenced sample was peripheral blood. The DNA sequence follows: TGCGCCAGCAGCTTGGGGAGAGATCTCTCTGGCTACACCTTC. This codes for CASSLGRDLSGYTF.